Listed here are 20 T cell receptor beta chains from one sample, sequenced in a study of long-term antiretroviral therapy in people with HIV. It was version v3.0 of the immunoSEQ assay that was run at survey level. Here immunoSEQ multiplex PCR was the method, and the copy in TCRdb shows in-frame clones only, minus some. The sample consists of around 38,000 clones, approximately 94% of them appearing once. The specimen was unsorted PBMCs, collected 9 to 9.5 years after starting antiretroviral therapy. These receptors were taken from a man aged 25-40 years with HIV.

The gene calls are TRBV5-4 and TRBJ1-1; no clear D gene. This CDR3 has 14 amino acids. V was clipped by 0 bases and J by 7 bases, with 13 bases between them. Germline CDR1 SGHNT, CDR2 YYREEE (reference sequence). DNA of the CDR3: TGTGCCAGCAGCTTGGCGGACGGACGAATTGAAGCTTTCTTT. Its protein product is CASSLADGRIEAFF.

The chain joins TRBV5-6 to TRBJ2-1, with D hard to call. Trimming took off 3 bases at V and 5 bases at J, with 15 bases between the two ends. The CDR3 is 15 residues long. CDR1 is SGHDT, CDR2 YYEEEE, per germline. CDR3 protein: CASSSSMRSNNEQFF. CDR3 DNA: TGTGCCAGCAGCTCCTCAATGAGATCGAACAATGAGCAGTTCTTC.

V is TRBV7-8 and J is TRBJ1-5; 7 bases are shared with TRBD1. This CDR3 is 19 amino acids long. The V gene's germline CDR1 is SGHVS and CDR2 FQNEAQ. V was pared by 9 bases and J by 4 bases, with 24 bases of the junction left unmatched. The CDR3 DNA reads TGTGCCAGTCACTCTCTTGGGGGCTGGGACAGCATAAAGAATCAGCCCCAGCATTTT. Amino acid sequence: CASHSLGGWDSIKNQPQHF.

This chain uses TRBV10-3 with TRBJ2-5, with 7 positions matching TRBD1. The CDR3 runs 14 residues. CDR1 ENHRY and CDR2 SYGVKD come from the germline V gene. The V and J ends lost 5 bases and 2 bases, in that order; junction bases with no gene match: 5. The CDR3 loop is CAISNSDRQETQYF. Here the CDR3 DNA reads TGTGCCATCAGTAACTCGGACAGGCAAGAGACCCAGTACTTC.

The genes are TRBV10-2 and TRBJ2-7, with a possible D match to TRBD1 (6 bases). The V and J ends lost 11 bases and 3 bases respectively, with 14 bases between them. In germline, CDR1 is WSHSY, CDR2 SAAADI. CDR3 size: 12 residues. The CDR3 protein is CACGQFGYEQYF. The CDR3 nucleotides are TGCGCCTGTGGACAGTTCGGCTACGAGCAGTACTTC.

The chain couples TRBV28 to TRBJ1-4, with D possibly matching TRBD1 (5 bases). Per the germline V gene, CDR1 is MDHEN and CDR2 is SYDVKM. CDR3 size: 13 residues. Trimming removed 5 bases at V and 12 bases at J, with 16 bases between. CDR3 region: CASSLVQGKELFF. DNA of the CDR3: TGTGCCAGCAGTCTGGTCCAGGGTAAGGAACTGTTTTTT.

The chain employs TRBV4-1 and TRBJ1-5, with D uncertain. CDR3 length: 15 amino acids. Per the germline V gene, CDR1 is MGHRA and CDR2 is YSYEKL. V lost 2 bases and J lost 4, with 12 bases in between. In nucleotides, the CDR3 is TGCGCCAGCAGCCAAAGGAACGGGGATAATCAGCCCCAGCATTTT. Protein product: CASSQRNGDNQPQHF.

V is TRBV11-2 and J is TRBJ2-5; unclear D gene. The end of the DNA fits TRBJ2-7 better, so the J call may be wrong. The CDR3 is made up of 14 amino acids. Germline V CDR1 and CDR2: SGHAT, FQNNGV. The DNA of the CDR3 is TGTGCCAGCAGCCTTCAGGTTAGCTCCTACGAGCAGTACTTC. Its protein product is CASSLQVSSYEQYF.

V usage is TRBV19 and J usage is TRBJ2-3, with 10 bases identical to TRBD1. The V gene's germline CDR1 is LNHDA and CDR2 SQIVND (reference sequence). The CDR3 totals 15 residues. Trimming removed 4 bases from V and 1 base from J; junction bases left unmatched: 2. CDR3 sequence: CASSNGQGGTDTQYF. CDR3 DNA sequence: TGTGCCAGTAGTAACGGACAGGGGGGCACAGATACGCAGTATTTT.

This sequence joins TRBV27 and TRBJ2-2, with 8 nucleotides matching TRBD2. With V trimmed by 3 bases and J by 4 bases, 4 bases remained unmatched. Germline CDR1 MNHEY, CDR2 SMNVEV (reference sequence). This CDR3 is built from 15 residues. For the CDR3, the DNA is TGTGCCAGCAGTTTTCGGGGGGGCCTCACCGGGGAGCTGTTTTTT. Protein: CASSFRGGLTGELFF.

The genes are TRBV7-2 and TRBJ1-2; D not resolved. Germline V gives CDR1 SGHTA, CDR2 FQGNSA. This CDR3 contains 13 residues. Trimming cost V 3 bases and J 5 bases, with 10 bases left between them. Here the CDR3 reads CASSFGQTYGYTF. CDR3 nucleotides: TGTGCCAGCAGCTTTGGGCAGACGTATGGCTACACCTTC.

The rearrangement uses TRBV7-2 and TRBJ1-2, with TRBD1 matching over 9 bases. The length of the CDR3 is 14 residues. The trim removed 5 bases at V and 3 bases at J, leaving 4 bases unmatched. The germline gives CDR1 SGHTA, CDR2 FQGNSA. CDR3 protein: CASSPRTGDYGYTF. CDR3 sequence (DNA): TGTGCCAGCAGCCCCCGGACAGGGGACTATGGCTACACCTTC.

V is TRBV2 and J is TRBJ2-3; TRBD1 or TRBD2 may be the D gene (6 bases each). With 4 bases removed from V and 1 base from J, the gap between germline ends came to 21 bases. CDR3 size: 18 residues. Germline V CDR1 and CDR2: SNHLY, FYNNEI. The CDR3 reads CASSGLFEGGTRTDTQYF. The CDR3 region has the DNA TGTGCCAGCAGTGGGCTTTTCGAAGGGGGGACCCGCACAGATACGCAGTATTTT.

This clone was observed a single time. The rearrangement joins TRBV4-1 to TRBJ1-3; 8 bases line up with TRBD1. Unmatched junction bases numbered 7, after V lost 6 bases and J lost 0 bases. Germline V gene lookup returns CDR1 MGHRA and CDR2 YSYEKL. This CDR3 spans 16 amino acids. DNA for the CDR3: TGCGCCAGCAGGAGGGACAGGTCCGGCTCTGGAAACACCATATATTTT. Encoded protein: CASRRDRSGSGNTIYF.

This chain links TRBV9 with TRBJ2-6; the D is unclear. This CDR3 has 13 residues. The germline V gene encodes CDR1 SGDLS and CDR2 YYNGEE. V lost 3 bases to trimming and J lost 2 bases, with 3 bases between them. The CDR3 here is CASSGPGANVLTF. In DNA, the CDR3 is TGTGCCAGCAGCGGTCCTGGGGCCAACGTCCTGACTTTC.

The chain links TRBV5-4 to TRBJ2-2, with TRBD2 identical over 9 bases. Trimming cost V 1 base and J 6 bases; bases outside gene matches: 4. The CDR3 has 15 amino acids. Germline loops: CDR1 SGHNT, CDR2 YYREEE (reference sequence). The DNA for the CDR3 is TGTGCCAGCAGCTTGCCTAGCGGGGCATCCGGGGAGCTGTTTTTT. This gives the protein CASSLPSGASGELFF.

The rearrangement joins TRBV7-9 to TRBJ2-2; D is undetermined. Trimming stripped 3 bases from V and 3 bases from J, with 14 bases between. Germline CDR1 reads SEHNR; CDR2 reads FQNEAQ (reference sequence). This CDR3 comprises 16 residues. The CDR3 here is CASSLDRLGYTGELFF. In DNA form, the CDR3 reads TGTGCCAGCAGCTTGGACCGGCTTGGGTACACCGGGGAGCTGTTTTTT. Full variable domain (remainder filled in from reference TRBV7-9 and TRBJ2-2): DTGVSQNPRHKITKRGQNVTFRCDPISEHNRLYWYRQTLGQGPEFLTYFQNEAQLEKSRLLSDRFSAERPKGSFSTLEIQRTEQGDSAMYLCASSLDRLGYTGELFFGEGSRLTVL.

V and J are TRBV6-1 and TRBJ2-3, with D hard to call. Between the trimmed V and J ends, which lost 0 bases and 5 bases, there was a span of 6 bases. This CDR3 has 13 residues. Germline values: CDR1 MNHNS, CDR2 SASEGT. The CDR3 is CASSEAPGDTQYF. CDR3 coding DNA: TGTGCCAGCAGTGAAGCGCCCGGAGATACGCAGTATTTT.

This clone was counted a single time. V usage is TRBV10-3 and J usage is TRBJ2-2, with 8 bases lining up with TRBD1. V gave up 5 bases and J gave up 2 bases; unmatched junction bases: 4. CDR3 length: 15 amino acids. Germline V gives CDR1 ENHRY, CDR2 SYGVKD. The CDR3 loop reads CAISRGQANTGELFF. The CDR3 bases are TGTGCCATCAGTAGGGGACAGGCCAACACCGGGGAGCTGTTTTTT.

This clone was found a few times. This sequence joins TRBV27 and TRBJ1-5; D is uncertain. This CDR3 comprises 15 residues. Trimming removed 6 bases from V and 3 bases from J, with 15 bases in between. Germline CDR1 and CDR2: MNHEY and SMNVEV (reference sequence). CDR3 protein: CASSPGRGNNQPQHF. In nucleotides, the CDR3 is TGTGCCAGCAGCCCCGGGAGAGGAAACAATCAGCCCCAGCATTTT.